What follows are 18 T cell receptor beta chains derived from one specimen sequenced in a study of blood T cell repertoires in COVID-19. Profiled with immunoSEQ multiplex PCR; TCRdb holds only in-frame clones, not every one. The table includes about 270,000 clones, about nine tenths detected once. Sequencing used peripheral blood. These TCRs come from a man in his forties or fifties with active or convalescent COVID-19.

Note on this clone: The sample holds other DNA sequences that translate to the same CDR3. The V call is TRBV29-1, the J call TRBJ2-5, with a weak D call TRBD2 (5 bases). Trimming took off 4 bases at V and 2 bases at J, with 8 bases between the two ends. CDR1 and CDR2 from the germline V gene are SQVTM and ANQGSEA. There are 12 residues in the CDR3. The CDR3 sequence is CSVGQRQETQYF. CDR3 sequence (DNA): TGCAGCGTTGGTCAGCGGCAAGAGACCCAGTACTTC.

V is TRBV18 and J is TRBJ2-7; D uncertain. V was cut by 1 base and J by 2 bases, with 9 bases left in between. This CDR3 is 14 amino acids long. Germline CDR1 KGHSH, CDR2 LQKENI. CDR3 amino acids: CASSPRNSPYEQYF. Here the CDR3 DNA reads TGTGCCAGCTCACCACGAAACAGCCCCTACGAGCAGTACTTC.

The chain carries TRBV9 and TRBJ2-3; D remains ambiguous. Germline loops: CDR1 SGDLS, CDR2 YYNGEE. V lost 0 bases and J lost 7, with 6 bases in between. The CDR3 loop spans 12 amino acids. In DNA form, the CDR3 reads TGTGCCAGCAGCGTAGACAGCTATACGCAGTATTTT. It translates to CASSVDSYTQYF. Drawing the rest from reference TRBV9 and TRBJ2-3, the complete variable domain is DSGVTQTPKHLITATGQRVTLRCSPRSGDLSVYWYQQSLDQGLQFLIQYYNGEERAKGNILERFSAQQFPDLHSELNLSSLELGDSALYFCASSVDSYTQYFGPGTRLTVL.

The chain couples TRBV15 to TRBJ1-4; D possibly corresponds to TRBD1 (6 bases). The V end was cut by 0 bases, the J end by 5 bases, with 13 bases between. CDR1 and CDR2 (germline): LNHNV, YYDKDF (reference sequence). The CDR3 sequence is 16 residues long. DNA for the CDR3: TGTGCCACCAGCAGAGACCCTACAGGGAGCAATGAAAAACTGTTTTTT. It yields the protein CATSRDPTGSNEKLFF.

This clone has more than one count but fewer than ten. At the DNA level, this CDR3 is encoded by other sequences in the same sample as well. Here the CDR3 reads CASSQGLAGNEQFF. The CDR3 DNA follows: TGTGCCAGCAGCCAAGGACTAGCCGGCAATGAGCAGTTCTTC. This chain links TRBV3-1 (or the pseudogene TRBV3-2) with TRBJ2-1; 7 positions match TRBD2. CDR1 is LGHDT and CDR2 is YNNKEL in the germline V gene (reference sequence). The CDR3 is 14 residues long. The V gene end was trimmed by 1 base and the J gene end by 6 bases; junction bases not matched to a gene: 3.

This clone was counted a few times. This sequence joins TRBV6-5 and TRBJ1-6; perhaps TRBD1 as D (5 bases). With 2 bases removed from V and 7 bases from J, the gap between germline ends came to 15 bases. This CDR3 has 16 residues. CDR1 and CDR2 (germline): MNHEY, SVGAGI. CDR3 DNA sequence: TGTGCCAGCAGTTACGGGTGGGGGGAATCCAATTCACCCCTCCACTTT. Translation gives CASSYGWGESNSPLHF.

V and J are TRBV19 and TRBJ2-7; 8 nucleotides match TRBD1. J gave up 7 bases and V 4 bases, and 9 bases lay outside the gene matches. The CDR3 consists of 14 residues. From germline, CDR1 is LNHDA and CDR2 SQIVND (reference sequence). Written as DNA, the CDR3 is TGTGCCAGTAGTAGAGACAGGGGTAAGGGTGAGCAGTACTTC. Its protein is CASSRDRGKGEQYF.

V gene TRBV2 combines with J gene TRBJ1-2; a possible D gene is TRBD1 (5 bases). This CDR3 contains 12 residues. In germline, CDR1 is SNHLY, CDR2 FYNNEI. V was clipped by 3 bases and J by 8 bases, with 10 bases between them. This CDR3 is CASSETVQGYTF. CDR3 nucleotide sequence: TGTGCCAGCAGTGAGACAGTACAAGGCTACACCTTC.

This chain joins TRBV4-1 and TRBJ2-7; D might be TRBD1 (6 bases). Germline-derived CDR1 and CDR2 are MGHRA and YSYEKL. V dropped 1 base and J dropped 3 bases, with 16 bases sitting between them. The CDR3 consists of 16 residues. The CDR3 coding sequence is TGCGCCAGCAGCCAAGGTCTGGCAGGGGCGGGCTACGAGCAGTACTTC. Translating gives CASSQGLAGAGYEQYF.

The rearrangement uses TRBV24-1 and TRBJ1-5; possibly TRBD1 for D (6 bases). CDR1 is KGHDR, CDR2 SFDVKD, per germline. The CDR3 extends over 15 amino acids. V lost 3 bases, J lost 0 bases, and 8 bases lay in between. The CDR3 here is CATSDGGGSNQPQHF. For the CDR3, the DNA is TGTGCCACCAGTGATGGGGGCGGTAGCAATCAGCCCCAGCATTTT.

The rearrangement joins TRBV5-1 to TRBJ1-2; 8 nucleotides align to TRBD1. Trimming at V came to 5 bases and at J to 6 bases, leaving 9 bases not matched to a gene. CDR1 and CDR2 (germline): SGHRS, YFSETQ. The CDR3 is 14 amino acids. CDR3 residues: CASSIQGVGDGYTF. The CDR3 region has the DNA TGCGCCAGCAGTATACAGGGGGTTGGGGATGGCTACACCTTC. The full variable domain, with the rest looked up from reference TRBV5-1 and TRBJ1-2, is KAGVTQTPRYLIKTRGQQVTLSCSPISGHRSVSWYQQTPGQGLQFLFEYFSETQRNKGNFPGRFSGRQFSNSRSEMNVSTLELGDSALYLCASSIQGVGDGYTFGSGTRLTVV.

Only one count was recorded for this clone. The chain links TRBV5-1 to TRBJ1-3, with 7 bases aligning to TRBD1. The germline gives CDR1 SGHRS, CDR2 YFSETQ. The CDR3 spans 15 residues. Trimming took 0 bases from V and 4 from J; bases not matched to a gene: 4. The CDR3 bases are TGCGCCAGCAGCTTGGACAGGGGTAGGGGAAACACCATATATTTT. This sequence encodes CASSLDRGRGNTIYF.

Written as DNA, the CDR3 is TGTGCCAGCAGTGAAGGACAGGGGGGGTGGCAGCCCCAGCATTTT. Its translation: CASSEGQGGWQPQHF. The chain is built from TRBV6-1 and TRBJ1-5, with 9 bases lining up with TRBD1. The germline gives CDR1 MNHNS, CDR2 SASEGT. The CDR3 spans 15 residues. V lost 1 base, J lost 7 bases, and 5 bases stayed unmatched.

In nucleotides, the CDR3 is TGTGCCAGCTGCGACCCGGGGGGCAATCAGCCCCAGCATTTT. It codes for CASCDPGGNQPQHF. The chain couples TRBV28 to TRBJ1-5; maybe TRBD1 (5 bases). Germline V gives CDR1 MDHEN, CDR2 SYDVKM. Between the trimmed V and J ends, which lost 8 bases and 2 bases, there was a span of 13 bases. The CDR3 sequence is 14 residues long.

V gene TRBV11-2 combines with J gene TRBJ2-7, with 7 bases lining up with TRBD2. Germline V gives CDR1 SGHAT, CDR2 FQNNGV. The J segment lost 1 base and the V segment lost 5 bases, leaving 11 bases of the junction unmatched. There are 16 residues in the CDR3. CDR3 sequence (DNA): TGTGCCAGCAGCGCCCAGCAAGGGAGGGCTTCCTACGAGCAGTACTTC. The encoded protein is CASSAQQGRASYEQYF.

The chain is built from TRBV28 and TRBJ1-6; the match to TRBD1 covers 7 bases. J was trimmed by 5 bases and V by 5 bases; bases with no gene match: 6. The germline CDR1 and CDR2 sequences are MDHEN and SYDVKM. The CDR3 sequence is 15 residues long. The CDR3 nucleotides read TGTGCCAGCAGTCCAGGCGACAGGGATAATTCACCCCTCCACTTT. Translated, it gives CASSPGDRDNSPLHF.

The chain links TRBV11-3 to TRBJ1-4; D is uncertain. Germline lookup yields CDR1 SGHNT and CDR2 YENEEA. Between the trimmed V and J ends, which lost 6 bases and 8 bases, there was a span of 16 bases. This CDR3 spans 14 amino acids. The CDR3 DNA follows: TGTGCCAGCAGTTCGGCAGGTCACCCGGAAAAACTGTTTTTT. Protein product: CASSSAGHPEKLFF. Full variable domain (outside the CDR3, taken from reference TRBV11-3 and TRBJ1-4): EAGVVQSPRYKIIEKKQPVAFWCNPISGHNTLYWYLQNLGQGPELLIRYENEEAVDDSQLPKDRFSAERLKGVDSTLKIQPAELGDSAVYLCASSSAGHPEKLFFGSGTQLSVL.

The chain uses TRBV18 and TRBJ1-1; 7 nucleotides line up with TRBD1. This CDR3 spans 13 amino acids. Germline V CDR1 and CDR2: KGHSH, LQKENI. Trimming at V came to 5 bases and at J to 5 bases, leaving 5 bases not matched to a gene. The CDR3 loop is CASSSTGWTEAFF. DNA for the CDR3: TGTGCCAGCTCATCGACAGGGTGGACTGAAGCTTTCTTT.